This is a list of T cell receptor beta chains from one sample in a study of T cell changes during pregnancy in multiple sclerosis. Repertoires were generated with immunoSEQ multiplex PCR, while TCRdb's copy carries only in-frame clones and drops some. Of tens of thousands of clones in the sample, under 95% were seen once. The sequences come from CD4+ T cells from peripheral blood mononuclear cells, collected in the second trimester of pregnancy. These receptors were collected from a female donor with multiple sclerosis, enrolled in a pregnancy study. Each CDR3 is given with its conserved first and last residue. The order of the fields is clone size, J gene, V gene, D gene, CDR3 protein, CDR3 DNA. D genes are given only for firm matches. Only part of the rows carry a size: once, few, many, or a class if the clone is expanded.

once,TRBJ1-2,TRBV5-1,.,CATQGHWNTF,TGCGCCACCCAGGGACATTGGAACACCTTC
.,TRBJ1-1,TRBV5-6,.,CASSSGLSEWNTEAFF,TGTGCCAGCAGCTCGGGACTTTCCGAGTGGAACACTGAAGCTTTCTTT
.,TRBJ2-3,TRBV7-6,.,CASSLSPTGKGTDTQYF,TGTGCCAGCAGCTTATCTCCAACAGGGAAGGGCACAGATACGCAGTATTTT
.,TRBJ2-7,TRBV18,TRBD2,CASSPGLAALSYEQYF,TGTGCCAGCTCACCGGGACTAGCGGCGCTCTCCTACGAGCAGTACTTC
once,TRBJ2-7,TRBV19,TRBD2,CASSSSGQIYEQYF,TGTGCCAGTTCGTCTAGCGGGCAGATCTACGAGCAGTACTTC
.,TRBJ1-1,TRBV14,.,CASSQDLGQIMNTEAFF,TGTGCCAGCAGCCAAGATCTTGGGCAGATCATGAACACTGAAGCTTTCTTT
few,TRBJ1-5,TRBV19,.,CASSGGTYQPQHF,TGTGCCAGTAGTGGGGGGACCTATCAGCCCCAGCATTTT
.,TRBJ2-3,TRBV11-3,.,CASSPGVATWDTQYF,TGTGCCAGCAGCCCAGGGGTCGCCACGTGGGATACGCAGTATTTT
.,TRBJ2-7,TRBV5-5,TRBD2,CASSPLARILASYEQYF,TGTGCCAGCAGCCCACTAGCGCGCATACTAGCATCCTACGAGCAGTACTTC
.,TRBJ1-5,TRBV2,.,CASSGRSGLQPQHF,TGTGCCAGCAGTGGGAGATCGGGACTGCAACCCCAGCATTTT
.,TRBJ2-2,TRBV4-3,.,CASSQDWRTGELFF,TGCGCCAGCAGCCAAGATTGGAGAACCGGGGAGCTGTTTTTT
.,TRBJ2-1,TRBV14,.,CASSQVVGVHNEQFF,TGTGCCAGCAGCCAAGTGGTGGGAGTCCACAATGAGCAGTTCTTC
.,TRBJ1-1,TRBV27,.,CASSLQGYTEAFF,TGTGCCAGCAGTTTACAGGGGTACACTGAAGCTTTCTTT
.,TRBJ2-5,TRBV2,.,CASSSRLRAETQYF,TGTGCCAGCAGCTCCAGACTCCGAGCTGAGACCCAGTACTTC
.,TRBJ2-3,TRBV29-1,TRBD2,CSVVGTRVETSQYF,TGCAGCGTCGTAGGAACGAGGGTGGAGACTAGCCAGTATTTT
.,TRBJ2-3,TRBV13,.,CASSCTGIQCGDTQYF,TGTGCCAGCAGTTGTACCGGGATCCAGTGTGGAGATACGCAGTATTTT
few,TRBJ1-5,TRBV28,TRBD1,CASADRDNQPQHF,TGTGCCAGCGCGGACAGGGATAATCAGCCCCAGCATTTT
.,TRBJ1-1,TRBV9,TRBD1,CASSARGQGDTEAFF,TGTGCCAGCAGCGCGAGGGGACAGGGCGACACTGAAGCTTTCTTT
.,TRBJ2-7,TRBV27,TRBD2,CASRNVAGGPSEQYF,TGTGCCAGCAGGAATGTAGCGGGAGGGCCATCCGAGCAGTACTTC
.,TRBJ1-2,TRBV30,.,CAWSVSGAPYGYTF,TGTGCCTGGAGTGTGTCAGGGGCACCCTATGGCTACACCTTC
few,TRBJ2-5,TRBV6-1,.,CASSEAQGGSETQYF,TGTGCCAGCAGTGAAGCCCAGGGGGGTTCGGAGACCCAGTACTTC
.,TRBJ2-5,TRBV11-2,.,CASSGWRESETQYF,TGTGCCAGCAGCGGCTGGCGGGAATCAGAGACCCAGTACTTC
.,TRBJ2-7,TRBV6-1,.,CASSDGGSSYEQYF,TGTGCCAGCAGTGATGGGGGCAGTTCCTACGAGCAGTACTTC
once,TRBJ1-4,TRBV25-1,TRBD1,CASSDGAGGEKLFF,TGTGCCAGCAGTGACGGGGCAGGGGGTGAAAAACTGTTTTTT
.,TRBJ2-2,TRBV19,.,CASSTPTVTGELFF,TGTGCCAGTAGTACCCCGACAGTAACCGGGGAGCTGTTTTTT
.,TRBJ2-2,TRBV29-1,TRBD1,CSVIQGAVTGELFF,TGCAGCGTAATTCAGGGGGCGGTAACCGGGGAGCTGTTTTTT
.,TRBJ2-3,TRBV5-4,TRBD2,CASSLDVLAGGSSTDTQYF,TGTGCCAGCAGCTTGGATGTTCTAGCGGGAGGGTCTAGCACAGATACGCAGTATTTT